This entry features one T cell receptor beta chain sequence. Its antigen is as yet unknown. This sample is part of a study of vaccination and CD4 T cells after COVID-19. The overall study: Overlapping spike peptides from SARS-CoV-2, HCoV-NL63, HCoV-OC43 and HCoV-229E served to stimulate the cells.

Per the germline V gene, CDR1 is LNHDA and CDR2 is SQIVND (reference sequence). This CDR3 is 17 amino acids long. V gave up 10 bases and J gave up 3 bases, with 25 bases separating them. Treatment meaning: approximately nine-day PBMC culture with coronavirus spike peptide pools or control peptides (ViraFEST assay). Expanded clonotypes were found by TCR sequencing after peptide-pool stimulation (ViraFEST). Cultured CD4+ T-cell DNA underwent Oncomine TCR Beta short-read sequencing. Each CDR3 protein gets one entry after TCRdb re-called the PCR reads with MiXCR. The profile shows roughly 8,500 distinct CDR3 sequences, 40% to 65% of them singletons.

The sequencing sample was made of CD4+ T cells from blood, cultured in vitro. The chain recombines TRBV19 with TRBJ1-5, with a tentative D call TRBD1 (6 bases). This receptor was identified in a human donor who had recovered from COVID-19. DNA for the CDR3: TGTGCCACCACACAGAGGGGGGGCCGGGACATCAATCAGCCCCAGCATTTT. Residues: CATTQRGGRDINQPQHF.